This is a list of T cell receptor beta chains from one sample in a study of PD-L1 blockade in urothelial cancer. Sequencing used immunoSEQ multiplex PCR; TCRdb keeps in-frame clones, though not all of them. Among about 84,000 clones listed, 90% to 95% were seen once. Specimen: PBMCs, collected around atezolizumab (anti-PD-L1) treatment. The receptors shown here come from a man aged 60-69 years with urothelial cancer. The CDR3 runs from the conserved cysteine through the conserved F or W. Each record gives: V gene, D gene, J gene, clone size, CDR3 protein, CDR3 DNA. The D gene is left open where the match is weak. Size is stated for part of the rows, as once, few or many counts, or as a class when the clone is expanded.

V gene: TRBV7-2
D gene: .
J gene: TRBJ2-5
clone size: .
CDR3 protein: CASSLGIRGYGTQYF
CDR3 DNA: TGTGCCAGCAGCTTAGGTATTCGGGGGTACGGGACCCAGTACTTC

V gene: TRBV7-2
D gene: .
J gene: TRBJ1-5
clone size: once
CDR3 protein: CASSLASGAAQPQHF
CDR3 DNA: TGTGCCAGCAGCTTAGCGTCAGGGGCAGCTCAGCCCCAGCATTTT

V gene: TRBV19
D gene: TRBD1
J gene: TRBJ1-5
clone size: .
CDR3 protein: CASSSSGTGGNQPQHF
CDR3 DNA: TGTGCCAGTAGTAGTTCCGGGACAGGGGGCAATCAGCCCCAGCATTTT

V gene: TRBV5-6
D gene: .
J gene: TRBJ1-2
clone size: .
CDR3 protein: CASSLGQNYGYTF
CDR3 DNA: TGTGCCAGCAGCTTGGGGCAGAACTATGGCTACACCTTC

V gene: TRBV7-9
D gene: .
J gene: TRBJ1-4
clone size: .
CDR3 protein: CASSQDSGEKLFF
CDR3 DNA: TGTGCCAGCAGCCAGGACTCGGGGGAAAAACTGTTTTTT

V gene: TRBV7-2
D gene: TRBD2
J gene: TRBJ2-5
clone size: .
CDR3 protein: CASSPRLAGGQETQYF
CDR3 DNA: TGTGCCAGCAGCCCCCGACTAGCGGGGGGGCAAGAGACCCAGTACTTC

V gene: TRBV7-8
D gene: TRBD1
J gene: TRBJ2-7
clone size: .
CDR3 protein: CASSLQGTGTYEQYF
CDR3 DNA: TGTGCCAGCAGCCTGCAAGGGACAGGGACCTACGAGCAGTACTTC

V gene: TRBV19
D gene: .
J gene: TRBJ2-3
clone size: .
CDR3 protein: CASSPNMAWLQDTQYF
CDR3 DNA: TGTGCCAGTAGTCCGAACATGGCTTGGCTGCAAGATACGCAGTATTTT

V gene: TRBV5-4
D gene: TRBD1
J gene: TRBJ2-4
clone size: .
CDR3 protein: CASSLSETGFVNQYF
CDR3 DNA: TGTGCCAGCAGCTTGTCGGAGACAGGGTTTGTCAATCAGTACTTC

V gene: TRBV7-2
D gene: .
J gene: TRBJ2-1
clone size: .
CDR3 protein: CASSPGLSSYNEQFF
CDR3 DNA: TGTGCCAGCAGCCCGGGACTGAGCTCCTACAATGAGCAGTTCTTC

V gene: TRBV19
D gene: TRBD1
J gene: TRBJ2-7
clone size: once
CDR3 protein: CASSPRPQGQGHYEQYF
CDR3 DNA: TGTGCCAGTAGTCCTCGCCCTCAAGGACAGGGACACTACGAGCAGTACTTC

V gene: TRBV18
D gene: .
J gene: TRBJ1-2
clone size: .
CDR3 protein: CASSPQEGGANYGYTF
CDR3 DNA: TGTGCCAGCTCACCACAAGAAGGGGGAGCTAACTATGGCTACACCTTC

V gene: TRBV5-1
D gene: TRBD1
J gene: TRBJ1-1
clone size: .
CDR3 protein: CASSSDRVGGTEAFF
CDR3 DNA: TGCGCCAGCAGCTCTGACAGGGTGGGAGGCACTGAAGCTTTCTTT

V gene: TRBV28
D gene: .
J gene: TRBJ1-4
clone size: .
CDR3 protein: CASRYRIEKLFF
CDR3 DNA: TGTGCCAGCAGGTACAGGATTGAAAAACTGTTTTTT

V gene: TRBV2
D gene: TRBD1
J gene: TRBJ2-2
clone size: .
CDR3 protein: CASSLQGAVNTGELFF
CDR3 DNA: TGTGCCAGCAGCCTACAGGGGGCTGTGAACACCGGGGAGCTGTTTTTT

V gene: TRBV2
D gene: TRBD2
J gene: TRBJ2-1
clone size: .
CDR3 protein: CASSPRLAGYNEQFF
CDR3 DNA: TGTGCCAGCAGTCCCAGACTAGCGGGATACAATGAGCAGTTCTTC

V gene: TRBV2
D gene: .
J gene: TRBJ2-5
clone size: .
CDR3 protein: CASRERAETQYF
CDR3 DNA: TGTGCCAGTCGGGAGCGGGCGGAGACCCAGTACTTC

V gene: TRBV19
D gene: .
J gene: TRBJ1-3
clone size: .
CDR3 protein: CASSPRTFHSGNTIYF
CDR3 DNA: TGTGCCAGTAGTCCTCGGACATTTCACTCTGGAAACACCATATATTTT

V gene: TRBV9
D gene: TRBD2
J gene: TRBJ2-5
clone size: .
CDR3 protein: CASSPTSGGAVETQYF
CDR3 DNA: TGTGCCAGCAGCCCGACTAGCGGGGGGGCCGTGGAGACCCAGTACTTC

V gene: TRBV29-1
D gene: TRBD2
J gene: TRBJ2-3
clone size: .
CDR3 protein: CSVEGLAGSTDTQYF
CDR3 DNA: TGCAGCGTTGAAGGGCTAGCGGGAAGCACAGATACGCAGTATTTT

V gene: TRBV18
D gene: .
J gene: TRBJ2-3
clone size: .
CDR3 protein: CASSPGSTDTQYF
CDR3 DNA: TGTGCCAGCTCACCGGGCAGCACAGATACGCAGTATTTT

V gene: TRBV15
D gene: TRBD1
J gene: TRBJ1-1
clone size: .
CDR3 protein: CATSRLQGVRVEAFF
CDR3 DNA: TGTGCCACCAGCAGGTTACAGGGGGTACGGGTTGAAGCTTTCTTT

V gene: TRBV7-2
D gene: TRBD1
J gene: TRBJ1-4
clone size: .
CDR3 protein: CASSRGQGPLGEKLFF
CDR3 DNA: TGTGCCAGCAGCCGCGGACAGGGGCCCCTTGGTGAAAAACTGTTTTTT

V gene: TRBV7-3
D gene: .
J gene: TRBJ2-2
clone size: .
CDR3 protein: CASSYNAGTLIGELFF
CDR3 DNA: TGTGCCAGCAGCTACAACGCAGGGACTCTAATCGGGGAGCTGTTTTTT

V gene: TRBV7-6
D gene: TRBD1
J gene: TRBJ1-6
clone size: .
CDR3 protein: CASSLETGALNSPLHF
CDR3 DNA: TGTGCCAGCAGCTTAGAGACAGGGGCCCTAAATTCACCCCTCCACTTT

V gene: TRBV6-1
D gene: TRBD1
J gene: TRBJ2-3
clone size: .
CDR3 protein: CASREQGAEDTQYF
CDR3 DNA: TGTGCCAGCAGAGAACAGGGGGCTGAAGATACGCAGTATTTT

V gene: TRBV21-1
D gene: .
J gene: TRBJ1-3
clone size: .
CDR3 protein: CASSHPPDRAGNTIYF
CDR3 DNA: TGTGCCAGCAGCCACCCCCCCGACAGGGCTGGAAACACCATATATTTT

V gene: TRBV7-7
D gene: .
J gene: TRBJ2-5
clone size: .
CDR3 protein: CASSLGGQETQYF
CDR3 DNA: TGTGCCAGCAGCTTAGGCGGTCAAGAGACCCAGTACTTC

V gene: TRBV7-8
D gene: .
J gene: TRBJ1-2
clone size: .
CDR3 protein: CASSLDRDYGYTF
CDR3 DNA: TGTGCCAGCAGCTTAGACAGAGACTATGGCTACACCTTC

V gene: TRBV5-1
D gene: .
J gene: TRBJ2-1
clone size: .
CDR3 protein: CASSLTGYSSYNEQFF
CDR3 DNA: TGCGCCAGCAGCTTGACAGGGTATAGCTCCTACAATGAGCAGTTCTTC

V gene: TRBV5-1
D gene: TRBD1
J gene: TRBJ2-5
clone size: .
CDR3 protein: CASSRTGSYQETQYF
CDR3 DNA: TGCGCCAGCAGCAGGACAGGGAGTTACCAAGAGACCCAGTACTTC

V gene: TRBV7-9
D gene: .
J gene: TRBJ1-4
clone size: .
CDR3 protein: CASSLDGQAANEKLFF
CDR3 DNA: TGTGCCAGCAGCTTAGATGGTCAGGCAGCTAATGAAAAACTGTTTTTT

V gene: TRBV19
D gene: .
J gene: TRBJ1-6
clone size: .
CDR3 protein: CASSPTAAIPLSPLHF
CDR3 DNA: TGTGCCAGTAGTCCGACGGCGGCAATTCCCCTATCACCCCTCCACTTT

V gene: TRBV19
D gene: TRBD1
J gene: TRBJ2-1
clone size: .
CDR3 protein: CASSSGQGFSQFF
CDR3 DNA: TGTGCCAGTAGTTCGGGACAGGGGTTCTCGCAGTTCTTC

V gene: TRBV4-3
D gene: .
J gene: TRBJ1-2
clone size: .
CDR3 protein: CASSPGQLNYGYTF
CDR3 DNA: TGCGCCAGCAGCCCTGGACAGCTAAACTATGGCTACACCTTC

V gene: TRBV6-5
D gene: .
J gene: TRBJ2-5
clone size: once
CDR3 protein: CASSRGQLQETQYF
CDR3 DNA: TGTGCCAGCAGTCGCGGACAGCTACAAGAGACCCAGTACTTC

V gene: TRBV29-1
D gene: .
J gene: TRBJ2-1
clone size: .
CDR3 protein: CSVCPSAYNEQFF
CDR3 DNA: TGCAGCGTCTGTCCCAGCGCCTACAATGAGCAGTTCTTC

V gene: TRBV7-8
D gene: TRBD1
J gene: TRBJ1-2
clone size: few
CDR3 protein: CASSPLTGAVGYTF
CDR3 DNA: TGTGCCAGCAGCCCCTTGACAGGGGCGGTTGGCTACACCTTC

V gene: TRBV5-1
D gene: .
J gene: TRBJ2-3
clone size: .
CDR3 protein: CASSLVRDSTDTQYF
CDR3 DNA: TGCGCCAGCAGCTTGGTTCGGGATAGCACAGATACGCAGTATTTT

V gene: TRBV14
D gene: .
J gene: TRBJ2-3
clone size: .
CDR3 protein: CASGEFDTQYF
CDR3 DNA: TGTGCCAGCGGAGAATTTGATACGCAGTATTTT

V gene: TRBV4-3
D gene: .
J gene: TRBJ1-2
clone size: .
CDR3 protein: CASSQDRGVFYTF
CDR3 DNA: TGCGCCAGCAGCCAAGATCGCGGGGTTTTTTACACCTTC

V gene: TRBV7-9
D gene: TRBD1
J gene: TRBJ1-1
clone size: .
CDR3 protein: CASKFTGATEAFF
CDR3 DNA: TGTGCCAGCAAATTCACAGGGGCCACTGAAGCTTTCTTT

V gene: TRBV7-8
D gene: TRBD1
J gene: TRBJ2-4
clone size: .
CDR3 protein: CASSSTTGGVLSDVNIQYF
CDR3 DNA: TGTGCCAGCAGCTCAACGACAGGGGGCGTTCTTTCAGACGTAAACATTCAGTACTTC

V gene: TRBV5-4
D gene: .
J gene: TRBJ1-2
clone size: .
CDR3 protein: CASSEQGGGYGYTF
CDR3 DNA: TGTGCCAGCAGTGAACAGGGAGGGGGCTATGGCTACACCTTC

V gene: TRBV6-5
D gene: .
J gene: TRBJ1-6
clone size: .
CDR3 protein: CASSPGQLANSPLHF
CDR3 DNA: TGTGCCAGCAGTCCGGGACAACTGGCTAATTCACCCCTCCACTTT

V gene: TRBV27
D gene: TRBD1
J gene: TRBJ2-1
clone size: once
CDR3 protein: CASSSDRGENEQFF
CDR3 DNA: TGTGCCAGCAGCAGCGACAGGGGCGAGAATGAGCAGTTCTTC

V gene: TRBV5-4
D gene: TRBD1
J gene: TRBJ1-4
clone size: .
CDR3 protein: CASSFGQGPLATNEKLFF
CDR3 DNA: TGTGCCAGCAGCTTTGGACAGGGGCCGCTTGCAACTAATGAAAAACTGTTTTTT

V gene: TRBV19
D gene: TRBD2
J gene: TRBJ2-5
clone size: .
CDR3 protein: CASSITSGGQETQYF
CDR3 DNA: TGTGCCAGTAGTATAACTAGCGGGGGCCAAGAGACCCAGTACTTC

V gene: TRBV30
D gene: TRBD1
J gene: TRBJ2-4
clone size: .
CDR3 protein: CAWEKQGVAKNIQYF
CDR3 DNA: TGTGCCTGGGAAAAGCAGGGGGTAGCCAAAAACATTCAGTACTTC

V gene: TRBV5-1
D gene: .
J gene: TRBJ2-3
clone size: .
CDR3 protein: CASSLAGTTDTQYF
CDR3 DNA: TGCGCCAGCAGCTTGGCCGGTACCACAGATACGCAGTATTTT